These 22 T cell receptor beta chains came from one sample sequenced in a study of PD-1 blockade in classical Hodgkin lymphoma. Time point indicated: newly diagnosed, previously untreated cHL patient sample. Sequenced by immunoSEQ multiplex PCR; TCRdb stores in-frame clones only, minus some. The sample gives 45,000 to 60,000 clones, roughly 93% of which show up once; roughly 5% is in the top ten. The material sequenced was peripheral blood mononuclear cells (PBMCs). These receptors came from a human donor with classical Hodgkin lymphoma.

This clone was seen a handful of times. The V call is TRBV27, the J call TRBJ2-7; 8 positions match TRBD1. The J segment lost 3 bases and the V segment lost 5 bases, leaving 3 bases of the junction unmatched. The CDR3 contains 13 residues. Germline lookup yields CDR1 MNHEY and CDR2 SMNVEV (reference sequence). CDR3 residues: CASSDRGDYEQYF. CDR3 DNA: TGTGCCAGCAGTGACAGGGGCGACTACGAGCAGTACTTC.

A few counts support this clone. V and J are TRBV27 and TRBJ2-7; D is ambiguous. CDR3 size: 15 residues. V was clipped by 4 bases and J by 6 bases, with 19 bases between them. Per germline, CDR1 MNHEY and CDR2 SMNVEV (reference sequence). In nucleotides, the CDR3 is TGTGCCAGCAGTTCCCCGCGCGCACCTTTCCGCGAGCAGTACTTC. As protein: CASSSPRAPFREQYF.

This clone has just one count. The chain uses TRBV5-5 and TRBJ2-1; a possible D gene is TRBD1 (6 bases). The CDR3 runs 15 residues. CDR1 is SGHKS and CDR2 is YYEKEE in the germline V gene (reference sequence). The V end was cut by 4 bases, the J end by 1 base, with 12 bases between. The CDR3 reads CASSIDRLSYNEQFF. CDR3 DNA: TGTGCCAGCAGCATCGACAGGTTATCCTACAATGAGCAGTTCTTC.

The genes are TRBV28 and TRBJ1-1; the D gene is possibly TRBD1 (5 bases). The CDR3 is 15 residues long. V was clipped by 3 bases and J by 7 bases, with 18 bases between them. Germline V gene sequence: CDR1 MDHEN, CDR2 SYDVKM. As DNA, the CDR3 is TGTGCCAGCAGTTTCACCCCCCCAGGGTCATATGAAGCTTTCTTT. Its translation is CASSFTPPGSYEAFF.

The chain uses TRBV28 and TRBJ1-4, with TRBD1 as a possible D gene (5 bases). CDR3 length: 14 residues. The germline gives CDR1 MDHEN, CDR2 SYDVKM. Trimming stripped 10 bases from V and 4 bases from J, with 16 bases between. CDR3 region: CATGGTGYNEKLFF. CDR3 coding DNA: TGTGCCACGGGGGGTACGGGGTATAATGAAAAACTGTTTTTT.

This sequence joins TRBV9 and TRBJ2-3; 7 nucleotides agree with TRBD2. The CDR3 runs 18 residues. Germline CDR1 is SGDLS and CDR2 is YYNGEE. J gave up 0 bases and V 3 bases, and 13 bases lay outside the gene matches. In DNA, the CDR3 is TGTGCCAGCAGCGCCGGAGCCTCTAGCGGAGCTAGCACAGATACGCAGTATTTT. It is translated as CASSAGASSGASTDTQYF.

The table lists this clone with a few counts. This sequence joins TRBV2 and TRBJ1-1; D remains ambiguous. V gave up 5 bases and J gave up 0 bases, with 10 bases separating them. Germline V gives CDR1 SNHLY, CDR2 FYNNEI. The CDR3 totals 14 residues. In DNA form, the CDR3 reads TGTGCCAGCAGTCCGAATCTCATGAACACTGAAGCTTTCTTT. As protein: CASSPNLMNTEAFF.

The chain uses TRBV7-8 and TRBJ1-2; D gene unclear. The CDR3 loop spans 12 amino acids. V was shortened by 4 bases and J by 5 bases, with 8 bases between the two germline ends. Germline V gene data show CDR1 as SGHVS and CDR2 as FQNEAQ. The CDR3 loop is CASSSDTYGYTF. The CDR3 nucleotides read TGTGCCAGCAGCTCCGATACTTATGGCTACACCTTC.

This chain uses TRBV10-1 with TRBJ2-4, with 10 positions matching TRBD2. V lost 8 bases to trimming and J lost 0 bases; unmatched junction nucleotides: 10. CDR1 and CDR2 from the germline V gene are WNHNN and SYGVQD (reference sequence). The CDR3 consists of 17 residues. CDR3 residues: CASFTSGTSLAKNIQYF. The CDR3 DNA reads as TGCGCCAGCTTTACTAGCGGGACCTCTCTAGCCAAAAACATTCAGTACTTC.

The V call is TRBV19, the J call TRBJ2-1; 7 bases map to TRBD1. J gave up 7 bases and V 1 base, and 1 base lay outside the gene matches. Germline V lookup: CDR1 LNHDA, CDR2 SQIVND (reference sequence). The CDR3 loop spans 13 amino acids. The CDR3 loop is CASSIGQGNEQFF. Here the CDR3 DNA reads TGTGCCAGTAGTATAGGACAGGGAAATGAGCAGTTCTTC.

This chain joins TRBV12-5 and TRBJ1-4, with a tentative D call TRBD1 (5 bases). This CDR3 region has 15 residues. CDR1 LGHNT and CDR2 FRNRAP come from the germline V gene. V was shortened by 3 bases and J by 7 bases, with 15 bases between the two germline ends. CDR3 bases: TGTGCTAGTGGTTTAGTCCCAGGGAGGGCTGAAAAACTGTTTTTT. It is translated as CASGLVPGRAEKLFF.

This chain links TRBV25-1 with TRBJ2-7; 7 positions match TRBD1. CDR1 MGHDK and CDR2 SYGVNS come from the germline V gene. The CDR3 loop spans 16 amino acids. J lost 4 bases, V lost 5 bases, and 14 bases had no gene match. The DNA for the CDR3 is TGTGCCAGCAGTCTTCGTAGGGGACAGACCTCATACGAGCAGTACTTC. Translated, it gives CASSLRRGQTSYEQYF.

This chain joins TRBV18 and TRBJ1-4; D gene unclear. The germline V gene encodes CDR1 KGHSH and CDR2 LQKENI. This CDR3 has 14 residues. The V gene lost 3 bases and the J gene lost 6 bases, with 11 bases spanning the gap. DNA of the CDR3: TGTGCCAGCTCACCGCGCACCCGGCATGAAAAACTGTTTTTT. It encodes CASSPRTRHEKLFF.

The rearrangement joins TRBV7-6 to TRBJ2-1; possible D gene TRBD2, 6 bases. The CDR3 runs 18 residues. Germline CDR1 reads SGHVS; CDR2 reads FNYEAQ. The V and J ends lost 4 bases and 7 bases respectively, with 26 bases between them. The DNA for the CDR3 is TGTGCCAGCAGCTCCTCCCGGGAGATGCCAGCGAGGTGGAATGAGCAGTTCTTC. Residues: CASSSSREMPARWNEQFF.

This chain joins TRBV9 and TRBJ1-3; D gene ambiguous. The CDR3 runs to 16 residues. Germline V gene lookup returns CDR1 SGDLS and CDR2 YYNGEE. Deletions cut 0 bases from V and 0 bases from J, with 10 bases between. CDR3 sequence: CASSVEGRYSGNTIYF. The CDR3 nucleotides are TGTGCCAGCAGCGTAGAGGGCAGATACTCTGGAAACACCATATATTTT.

This chain joins TRBV9 and TRBJ2-1; 7 positions agree with TRBD2. The germline gives CDR1 SGDLS, CDR2 YYNGEE. There are 13 residues in the CDR3. J was trimmed by 7 bases and V by 4 bases; bases with no gene match: 5. The CDR3 DNA follows: TGTGCCAGCAGCATGGCCGGGGGGAATGAGCAGTTCTTC. Translating it yields CASSMAGGNEQFF. The whole variable domain, remainder taken from reference TRBV9 and TRBJ2-1, is DSGVTQTPKHLITATGQRVTLRCSPRSGDLSVYWYQQSLDQGLQFLIQYYNGEERAKGNILERFSAQQFPDLHSELNLSSLELGDSALYFCASSMAGGNEQFFGPGTRLTVL.

J is TRBJ1-2 and V is TRBV2, with no clear D. The length of the CDR3 is 14 residues. The V and J ends lost 1 base and 0 bases respectively, with 6 bases between them. In germline, CDR1 is SNHLY, CDR2 FYNNEI. DNA for the CDR3: TGTGCCAGCAGTGAAGACAGAGCTAACTATGGCTACACCTTC. Translated: CASSEDRANYGYTF.

This clone showed up just once. The rearrangement uses TRBV7-9 and TRBJ2-1, with D uncertain. The V end was cut by 4 bases, the J end by 8 bases, with 3 bases between. The CDR3 extends over 10 amino acids. Germline CDR1 reads SEHNR; CDR2 reads FQNEAQ (reference sequence). CDR3 loop: CASSSHEQFF. CDR3 coding DNA: TGTGCCAGCAGCTCCCATGAGCAGTTCTTC.

The chain joins TRBV21-1 to TRBJ1-1. TRBV21-1 is a recognized pseudogene. The CDR3 loop spans 14 amino acids. In DNA form, the CDR3 reads TGTGCCAGCAGCCTATGGGGGGAGGACACTGAAGCTTTCTTT. Translation gives CASSLWGEDTEAFF.

V usage is TRBV19 and J usage is TRBJ1-1; no firm D call. V gave up 6 bases and J gave up 0 bases, with 14 bases separating them. CDR1 and CDR2 from the germline V gene are LNHDA and SQIVND (reference sequence). The CDR3 has 15 amino acids. Here the CDR3 reads CASSSQARVNTEAFF. For the CDR3, the DNA is TGTGCCAGTAGCAGTCAAGCGAGAGTGAACACTGAAGCTTTCTTT.

The chain couples TRBV7-2 to TRBJ2-7, with 11 bases that match TRBD2. The CDR3 contains 15 residues. Germline CDR1 and CDR2: SGHTA and FQGNSA. V was clipped by 4 bases and J by 10 bases; unmatched bases: 12. The CDR3 DNA sequence: TGTGCCAGCAGCTCCACCGGGACTAGCGGCTTCCCCCAGTACTTC. The encoded protein is CASSSTGTSGFPQYF.

This clone has more than one count but fewer than ten. The chain has TRBV6-1 and TRBJ2-6; D gene uncertain. This CDR3 spans 15 amino acids. The V gene's germline CDR1 is MNHNS and CDR2 SASEGT. The ends were cut back, 4 bases at V and 0 bases at J, with 7 bases in the middle. The CDR3: CASSALNSGANVLTF. Here the CDR3 DNA reads TGTGCCAGCAGTGCGCTCAACTCTGGGGCCAACGTCCTGACTTTC.